This TCR beta chain was documented in a study of cytomegalovirus exposure and HLA in healthy donors. Notes on the study in general: Roughly uniform sequencing depth across donors was assumed, possibly incorrectly. Later analysis showed most CMV-associated TCR beta chains appearing HLA-restricted. Indistinguishability led to the exclusion of some V segments, TRBV6-2 and TRBV6-3 included.

With 60 Vbeta and 13 Jbeta primers, the PCR was carried out. Sequencing used immunoSEQ multiplex PCR; TCRdb keeps in-frame clones, though not all of them. The sample carries approximately 180,000 clones, roughly four fifths recorded once. As regards this clone: Its antigen is still unknown.

The CDR3 has 17 amino acids. The V and J ends lost 2 bases and 4 bases respectively, with 18 bases between them. Germline V gene sequence: CDR1 SGHVS, CDR2 FQNEAQ. Sequencing was done on a sample of PBMCs. The clonotype originates from a man aged 18 to 30 in good health and CMV-seronegative. The chain employs TRBV7-8 and TRBJ1-3, with D perhaps matching TRBD1 (5 bases). The CDR3 reads CASSLNLVAGPGNTIYF. The CDR3 DNA sequence: TGTGCCAGCAGCTTAAATTTGGTGGCAGGGCCCGGAAACACCATATATTTT.